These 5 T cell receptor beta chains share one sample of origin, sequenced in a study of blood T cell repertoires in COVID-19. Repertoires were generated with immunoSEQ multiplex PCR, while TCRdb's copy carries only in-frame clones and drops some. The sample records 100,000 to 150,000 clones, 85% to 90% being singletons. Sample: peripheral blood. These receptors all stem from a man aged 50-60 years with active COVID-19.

CDR3 bases: TGTGCCAGCTCAGCAAGGTCAGGGGGCGAAGATACGCAGTATTTT. Protein product: CASSARSGGEDTQYF. This chain joins TRBV18 and TRBJ2-3, with 8 bases identical to TRBD1. CDR1 is KGHSH, CDR2 LQKENI, per germline. V dropped 5 bases and J dropped 5; count of bases not matched to a gene: 9. This CDR3 comprises 15 residues.

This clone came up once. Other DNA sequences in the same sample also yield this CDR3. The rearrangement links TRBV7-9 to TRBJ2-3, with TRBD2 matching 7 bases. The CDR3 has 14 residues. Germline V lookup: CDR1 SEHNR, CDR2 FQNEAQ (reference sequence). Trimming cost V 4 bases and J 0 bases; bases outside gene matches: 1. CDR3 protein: CASSWEGSTDTQYF. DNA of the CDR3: TGTGCCAGCAGCTGGGAGGGTAGCACAGATACGCAGTATTTT.

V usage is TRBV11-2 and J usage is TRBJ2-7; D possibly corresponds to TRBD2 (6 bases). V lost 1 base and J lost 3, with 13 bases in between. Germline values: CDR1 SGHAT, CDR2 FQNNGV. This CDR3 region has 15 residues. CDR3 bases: TGTGCCAGCAGCTTAGTTGCGGGGACCATCTACGAGCAGTACTTC. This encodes CASSLVAGTIYEQYF.

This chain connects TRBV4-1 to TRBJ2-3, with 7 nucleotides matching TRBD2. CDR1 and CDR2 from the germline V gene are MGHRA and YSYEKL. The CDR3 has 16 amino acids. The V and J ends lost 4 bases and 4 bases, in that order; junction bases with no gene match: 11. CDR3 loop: CASSRQGLVRSDTQYF. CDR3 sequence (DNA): TGCGCCAGCAGCCGGCAAGGACTAGTTAGGTCAGATACGCAGTATTTT.

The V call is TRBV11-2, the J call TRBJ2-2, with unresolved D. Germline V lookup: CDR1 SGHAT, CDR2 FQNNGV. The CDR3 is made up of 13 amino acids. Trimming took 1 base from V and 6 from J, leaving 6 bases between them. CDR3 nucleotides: TGTGCCAGCAGCTTAGTCCGTTCCGGGGAGCTGTTTTTT. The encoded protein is CASSLVRSGELFF.